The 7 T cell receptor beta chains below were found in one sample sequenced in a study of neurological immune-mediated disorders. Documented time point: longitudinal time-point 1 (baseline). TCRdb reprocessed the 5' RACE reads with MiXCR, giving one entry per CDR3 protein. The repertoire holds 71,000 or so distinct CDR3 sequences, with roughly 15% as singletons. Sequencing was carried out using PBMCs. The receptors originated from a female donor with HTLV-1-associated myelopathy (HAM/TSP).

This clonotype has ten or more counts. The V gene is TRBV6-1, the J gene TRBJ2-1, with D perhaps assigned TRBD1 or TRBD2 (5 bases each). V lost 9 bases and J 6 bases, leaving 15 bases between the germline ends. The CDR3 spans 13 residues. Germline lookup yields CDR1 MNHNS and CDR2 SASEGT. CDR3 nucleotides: TGTGCCAGGCAGGGACGTCTTGGCAATGAGCAGTTCTTC. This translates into CARQGRLGNEQFF.

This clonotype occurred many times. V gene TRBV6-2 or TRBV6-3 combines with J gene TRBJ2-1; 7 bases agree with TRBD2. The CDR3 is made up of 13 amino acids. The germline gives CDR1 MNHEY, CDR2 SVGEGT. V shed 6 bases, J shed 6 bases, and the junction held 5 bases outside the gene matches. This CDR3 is CASREWTSNEQFF. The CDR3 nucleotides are TGTGCCAGCAGGGAGTGGACTAGCAATGAGCAGTTCTTC.

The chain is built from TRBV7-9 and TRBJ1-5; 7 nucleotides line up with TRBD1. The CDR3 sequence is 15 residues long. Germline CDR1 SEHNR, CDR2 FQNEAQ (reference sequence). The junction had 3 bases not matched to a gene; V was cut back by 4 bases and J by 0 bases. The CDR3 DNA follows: TGTGCCAGCAGCTCCGGGACAGTTAGCAATCAGCCCCAGCATTTT. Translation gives CASSSGTVSNQPQHF.

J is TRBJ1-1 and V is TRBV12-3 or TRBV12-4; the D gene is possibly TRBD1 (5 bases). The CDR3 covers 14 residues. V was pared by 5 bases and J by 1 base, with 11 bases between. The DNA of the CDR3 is TGTGCCAGCAGTCTGGGACTCGCGAACACTGAAGCTTTCTTT. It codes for CASSLGLANTEAFF.

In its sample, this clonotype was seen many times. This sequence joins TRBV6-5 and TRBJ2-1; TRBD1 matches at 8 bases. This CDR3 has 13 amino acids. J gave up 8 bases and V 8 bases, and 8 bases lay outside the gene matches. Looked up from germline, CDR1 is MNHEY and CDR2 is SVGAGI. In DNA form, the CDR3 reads TGTGCCAGCTCGGACAGGGAAGGTTATGAGCAGTTCTTC. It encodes CASSDREGYEQFF.

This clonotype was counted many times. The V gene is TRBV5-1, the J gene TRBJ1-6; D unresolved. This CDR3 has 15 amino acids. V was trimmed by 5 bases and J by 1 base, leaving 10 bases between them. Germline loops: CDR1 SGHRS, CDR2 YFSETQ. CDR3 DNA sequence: TGCGCCAGCAGTTCAGGTCTTTCCTATAATTCACCCCTCCACTTT. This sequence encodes CASSSGLSYNSPLHF.

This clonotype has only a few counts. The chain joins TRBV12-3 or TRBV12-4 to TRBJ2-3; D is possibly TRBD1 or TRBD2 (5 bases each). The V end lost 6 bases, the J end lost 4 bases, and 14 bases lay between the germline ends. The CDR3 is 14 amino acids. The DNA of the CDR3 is TGTGCCAGCAGCCTGAGGACGGGACCAGATACGCAGTATTTT. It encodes CASSLRTGPDTQYF.